This T cell receptor (beta chain) was retrieved from a study of blood T cell repertoires in COVID-19. TCRdb's copy holds only in-frame clones and misses some; the assay was immunoSEQ multiplex PCR. The table includes about 200,000 clones, just over 85% detected once. What was sequenced was peripheral blood. The clonotype originates from a man between 18 and 29 years old with active or convalescent COVID-19.

The CDR3 reads CASSIRFFYSNQPQHF. The CDR3 bases are TGTGCCAGTAGTATTCGGTTTTTTTATAGCAATCAGCCCCAGCATTTT. The rearrangement uses TRBV19 and TRBJ1-5; D call uncertain. The germline gives CDR1 LNHDA, CDR2 SQIVND (reference sequence). There are 16 residues in the CDR3. Between the trimmed V and J ends, which lost 3 bases and 0 bases, there was a span of 12 bases.